This T cell receptor (beta chain) derives from a study of regulatory T cells in long-lasting Graves disease. The CDR3 runs 13 residues. Deletions cut 0 bases from V and 5 bases from J, with 7 bases between. Construction of TCR beta libraries relied on iRepertoire HTBI primers and on Arm-PCR targeting CDR3 regions. Via MiXCR, TCRdb re-called the multiplex PCR reads, giving one row per CDR3 protein. The data contain roughly 560,000 distinct CDR3 sequences, about 16% of them singletons. Many counts were recorded for this clonotype. The time point was: newly diagnosed GD, antithyroid drugs for less than 3 months. PBMC-derived RNA was used for the TCR library. These data also formed part of another study, on T cells in Graves' hyperthyroidism and ophthalmopathy. Per that study: In the first-round RT-PCR of the TCR CDR3, the HTBI primer set was used.

V is TRBV12-3 or TRBV12-4 and J is TRBJ2-5; D remains unclear. The source was peripheral blood mononuclear cells (PBMCs), collected at new diagnosis, from a patient treated with antithyroid drugs. This TCR derives from a woman aged 35-65 years with Graves disease. The CDR3 loop is CASSLAPWETQYF. CDR3 coding DNA: TGTGCCAGCAGTTTAGCCCCCTGGGAGACCCAGTACTTC.